The T cell receptor beta chain described here comes from a study of blood T cell repertoires in COVID-19. Study information: The origin of the acute and convalescent COVID-19 samples was the United States, Italy and Spain. T cells, B-cell-depleted T cells, or PBMCs supplied cDNA or gDNA.

This CDR3 contains 16 residues. The ends lost 3 bases at V and 6 bases at J; junction bases unmatched: 8. Germline CDR1 and CDR2: SGHRS and YFSETQ. Some clones are missing from TCRdb's copy, which holds only in-frame ones; the method was immunoSEQ multiplex PCR. The sample shows 160,000 or so clones, roughly 74% of them seen only once. This clone has just one count. Sequenced input: peripheral blood. This receptor was taken from an elderly woman with acute or convalescent COVID-19. The chain is built from TRBV5-1 and TRBJ2-2; 10 bases map to TRBD1. In nucleotides, the CDR3 is TGCGCCAGCAGCTCCGGGACAGGGGATTTATCCGGGGAGCTGTTTTTT. Translated, it gives CASSSGTGDLSGELFF.